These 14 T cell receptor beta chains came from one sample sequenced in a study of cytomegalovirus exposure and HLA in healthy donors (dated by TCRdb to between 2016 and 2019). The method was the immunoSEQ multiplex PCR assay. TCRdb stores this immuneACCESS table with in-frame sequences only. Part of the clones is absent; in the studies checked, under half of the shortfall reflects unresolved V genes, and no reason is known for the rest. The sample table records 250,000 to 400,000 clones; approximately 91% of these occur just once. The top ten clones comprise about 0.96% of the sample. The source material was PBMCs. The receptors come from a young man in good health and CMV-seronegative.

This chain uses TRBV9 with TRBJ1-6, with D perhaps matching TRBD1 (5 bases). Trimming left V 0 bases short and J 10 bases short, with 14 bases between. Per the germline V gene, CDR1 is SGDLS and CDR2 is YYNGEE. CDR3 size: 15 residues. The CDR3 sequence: CASSVEAGLSSPLHF. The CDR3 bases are TGTGCCAGCAGCGTAGAGGCAGGGTTAAGCTCACCCCTCCACTTT.

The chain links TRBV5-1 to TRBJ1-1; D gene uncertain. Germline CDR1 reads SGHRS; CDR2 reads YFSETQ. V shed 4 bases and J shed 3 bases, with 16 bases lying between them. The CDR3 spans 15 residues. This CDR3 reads CASSARSGSDTEAFF. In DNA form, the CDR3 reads TGCGCCAGCAGCGCCCGGTCTGGGAGCGACACTGAAGCTTTCTTT.

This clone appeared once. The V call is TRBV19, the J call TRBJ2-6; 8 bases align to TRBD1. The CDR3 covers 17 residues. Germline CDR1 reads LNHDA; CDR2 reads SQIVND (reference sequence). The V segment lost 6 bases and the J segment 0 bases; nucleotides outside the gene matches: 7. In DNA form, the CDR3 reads TGTGCCAGTAGCCCCGGACAGGGAATCTCTGGGGCCAACGTCCTGACTTTC. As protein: CASSPGQGISGANVLTF.

The CDR3 spells CASSYPGDHQPQHF. As DNA, the CDR3 is TGTGCCAGCAGTTACCCAGGGGATCACCAGCCCCAGCATTTT. The V and J genes are TRBV6-6 and TRBJ1-5; TRBD1 is a possible D gene (6 bases). V shed 2 bases and J shed 7 bases, with 12 bases lying between them. This CDR3 is 14 amino acids long. Germline V gene sequence: CDR1 MNHNY, CDR2 SVGAGI (reference sequence).

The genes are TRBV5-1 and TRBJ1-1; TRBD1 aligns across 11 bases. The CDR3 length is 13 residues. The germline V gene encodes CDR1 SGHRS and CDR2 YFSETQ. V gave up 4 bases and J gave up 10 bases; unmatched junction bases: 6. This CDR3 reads CASSRTGGLGAFF. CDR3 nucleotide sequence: TGCGCCAGCAGCCGGACAGGGGGCCTTGGAGCTTTCTTT.

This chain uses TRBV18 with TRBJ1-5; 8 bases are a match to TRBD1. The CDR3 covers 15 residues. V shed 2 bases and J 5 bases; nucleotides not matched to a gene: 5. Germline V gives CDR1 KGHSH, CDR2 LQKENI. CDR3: CASSPGSQGDQPQHF. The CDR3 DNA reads TGTGCCAGCTCACCAGGTTCACAGGGGGATCAGCCCCAGCATTTT. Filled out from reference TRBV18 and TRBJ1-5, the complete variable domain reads NAGVMQNPRHLVRRRGQEARLRCSPMKGHSHVYWYRQLPEEGLKFMVYLQKENIIDESGMPKERFSAEFPKEGPSILRIQQVVRGDSAAYFCASSPGSQGDQPQHFGDGTRLSIL.

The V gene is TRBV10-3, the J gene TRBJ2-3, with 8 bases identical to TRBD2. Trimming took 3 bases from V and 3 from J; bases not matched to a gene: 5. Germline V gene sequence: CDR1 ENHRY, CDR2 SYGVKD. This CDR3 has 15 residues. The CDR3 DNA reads TGTGCCATCAGTGACCCGGGGGGGCTTACAGATACGCAGTATTTT. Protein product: CAISDPGGLTDTQYF.

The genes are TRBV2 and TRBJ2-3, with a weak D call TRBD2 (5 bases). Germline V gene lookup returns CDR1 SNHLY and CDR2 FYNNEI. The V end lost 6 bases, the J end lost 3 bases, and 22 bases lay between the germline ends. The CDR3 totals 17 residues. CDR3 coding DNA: TGTGCCAGCAGGGGAATCGGACTTCGAGAAAATACAGATACGCAGTATTTT. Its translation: CASRGIGLRENTDTQYF. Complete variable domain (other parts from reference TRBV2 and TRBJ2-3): EPEVTQTPSHQVTQMGQEVILRCVPISNHLYFYWYRQILGQKVEFLVSFYNNEISEKSEIFDDQFSVERPDGSNFTLKIRSTKLEDSAMYFCASRGIGLRENTDTQYFGPGTRLTVL.

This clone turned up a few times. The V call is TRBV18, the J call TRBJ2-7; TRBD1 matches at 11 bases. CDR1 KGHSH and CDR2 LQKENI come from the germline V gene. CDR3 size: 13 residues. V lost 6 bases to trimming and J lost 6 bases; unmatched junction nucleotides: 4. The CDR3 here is CASSDGQGAEQYF. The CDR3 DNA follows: TGTGCCAGCTCGGACGGACAGGGGGCCGAGCAGTACTTC.

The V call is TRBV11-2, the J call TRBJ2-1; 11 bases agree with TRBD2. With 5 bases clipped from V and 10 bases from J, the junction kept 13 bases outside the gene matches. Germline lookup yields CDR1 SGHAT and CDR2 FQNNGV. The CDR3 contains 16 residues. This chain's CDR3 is CASSPGTLAGGPEQFF. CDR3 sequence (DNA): TGTGCCAGCAGCCCAGGCACCCTAGCGGGGGGCCCCGAGCAGTTCTTC.

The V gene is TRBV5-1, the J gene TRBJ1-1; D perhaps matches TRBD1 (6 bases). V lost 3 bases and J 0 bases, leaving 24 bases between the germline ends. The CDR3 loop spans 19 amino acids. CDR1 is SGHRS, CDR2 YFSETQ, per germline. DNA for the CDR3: TGCGCCAGCAGCTCCGGGACACCTTACCGAGGCACCATGAACACTGAAGCTTTCTTT. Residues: CASSSGTPYRGTMNTEAFF.

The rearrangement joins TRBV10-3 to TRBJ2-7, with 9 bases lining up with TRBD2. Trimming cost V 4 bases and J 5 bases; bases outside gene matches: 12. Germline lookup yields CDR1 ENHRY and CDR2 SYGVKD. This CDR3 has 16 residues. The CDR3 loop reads CAISGQIPSGDDEQYF. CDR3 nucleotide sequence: TGTGCCATCAGTGGTCAAATCCCTAGCGGGGACGACGAGCAGTACTTC.

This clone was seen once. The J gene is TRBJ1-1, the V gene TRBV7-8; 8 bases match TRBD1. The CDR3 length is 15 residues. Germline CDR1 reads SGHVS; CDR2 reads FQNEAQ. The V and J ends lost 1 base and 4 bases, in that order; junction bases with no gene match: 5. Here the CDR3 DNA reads TGTGCCAGCAGCTTAGTGGTCCAGGGGGCCACTGAAGCTTTCTTT. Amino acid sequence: CASSLVVQGATEAFF. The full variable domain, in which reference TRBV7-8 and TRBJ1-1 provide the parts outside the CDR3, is GAGVSQSPRYKVAKRGQDVALRCDPISGHVSLFWYQQALGQGPEFLTYFQNEAQLDKSGLPSDRFFAERPEGSVSTLKIQRTQQEDSAVYLCASSLVVQGATEAFFGQGTRLTVV.

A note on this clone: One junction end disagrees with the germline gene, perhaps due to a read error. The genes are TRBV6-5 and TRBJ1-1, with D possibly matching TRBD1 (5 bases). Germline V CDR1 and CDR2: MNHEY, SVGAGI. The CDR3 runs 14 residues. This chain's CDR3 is CASTYTGGWTEAFF. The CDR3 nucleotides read TGTGCCAGCACTTACACTGGGGGGTGGACTGAAGCTTTCTTT.